Listed here is a single TCR beta chain. This CDR3 comprises 16 residues. Germline V CDR1 and CDR2: LNHDA, SQIVND (reference sequence). V dropped 5 bases and J dropped 4; count of bases not matched to a gene: 10. The data were taken from a study of cytomegalovirus exposure and HLA in healthy donors. Primers for the PCR totalled 60 Vbeta and 13 Jbeta. The repertoire was sequenced with immunoSEQ multiplex PCR; TCRdb's copy has only in-frame clones and lacks some. Here the sample spans roughly 120,000 clones, around three quarters being singletons. Sequencing input: PBMCs. The clonotype comes from a man in his late teens or twenties in good health and CMV-seropositive. The chain joins TRBV19 to TRBJ1-2, with TRBD1 matching 10 bases. The CDR3 coding sequence is TGTGCCAGTAGTGTGGGGGCGACAGGGGGCAGCTATGGCTACACCTTC. It encodes CASSVGATGGSYGYTF.